Listed below are T cell receptor beta chains from one sample, sequenced in a study of regulatory dendritic cells for organ transplantation. TCRdb's table, derived via immunoSEQ multiplex PCR, lists solely in-frame clones and lacks some. The table lists 30,000 to 40,000 clones, around nine tenths of them singletons, with just over 0.06% in the top ten. The sequenced sample was naive CD4+ T cells from blood. These receptors came from a human donor in good health. Both conserved end residues are part of each CDR3.

J,V,CDR3
TRBJ1-2,TRBV27,CASKRGRSYGYTF
TRBJ1-1,TRBV18,CASSPLTGDAEAFF
TRBJ2-7,TRBV9,CASSVEPFYEQYF
TRBJ1-2,TRBV6-6,CASSPRGAANYGYTF
TRBJ1-2,TRBV28,CASSTRGVGYGYTF
TRBJ1-2,TRBV6-5,CASRTDGVSYGYTF
TRBJ2-5,TRBV4-2,CASSQEPQETQYF
TRBJ2-1,TRBV4-1,CASSHYNEQFF
TRBJ2-3,TRBV6-5,CASQSGPTDTQYF
TRBJ1-1,TRBV7-2,CASSLAAVTEAFF
TRBJ2-5,TRBV6-1,CASSEAGAFEETQYF
TRBJ2-1,TRBV18,CASSRIRNQRGPINEQFF
TRBJ2-3,TRBV5-6,CASSSSGGAVDTQYF
TRBJ1-1,TRBV21-1,CASSPPPMNTEAFF
TRBJ1-2,TRBV7-3,CASSLPGGAGYTF
TRBJ1-1,TRBV28,CASLRDRTNTEAFF
TRBJ2-1,TRBV4-3,CASSQDGGSYNEQFF
TRBJ1-4,TRBV27,CASSFEGAGEKLFF
TRBJ1-1,TRBV28,CASSRRGYTEAFF